The source of this TCR beta chain is a study of shared clonotypes between healthy human individuals. Study-wide points: Among donors, the sharing of clonotypes was expected to be influenced by sequencing depth. Collection of samples was limited to blood; tissue repertoires likely differ.

Assay: immunoSEQ multiplex PCR; the TCRdb copy retains only in-frame clones and omits some. This sample yields 470,000 or so clones, of which approximately 81% are seen a single time; roughly 13% belongs to the top ten. The V and J ends lost 1 base and 3 bases, in that order; junction bases with no gene match: 0. CDR1 is SGHRS and CDR2 is YFSETQ in the germline V gene. The CDR3 has 14 residues. Comments on this clone: The antigen is not known.

Healthy HIV-negative adults with no recent acute infections or vaccinations were recruited as donors. Input material: PBMCs. V usage is TRBV5-1 and J usage is TRBJ1-3; 8 nucleotides agree with TRBD1. The sequence was obtained from a woman aged 40 to 50 in good health. Some clones in this sample may be carry-over from other donors' samples. In DNA form, the CDR3 reads TGCGCCAGCAGCTTGACAGGGGGTGGAAACACCATATATTTT. This translates into CASSLTGGGNTIYF.